This entry features one T cell receptor beta chain sequence. The J segment lost 0 bases and the V segment lost 5 bases, leaving 5 bases of the junction unmatched. The CDR3 sequence is 16 residues long. Germline loops: CDR1 MNHEY, CDR2 SMNVEV (reference sequence). This entry belongs to a study of blood T cell repertoires in COVID-19. Study-wide context: Material from acute and convalescent COVID-19 was sourced from the United States, Italy and Spain.

Source study methods: Amplification from reference gene primers served as the basis for estimated nucleated cell counts. Sequenced by immunoSEQ multiplex PCR; TCRdb stores in-frame clones only, minus some. The D gene and trimming were derived from the DNA, and the V and J assignments and clone size from that table. The table has approximately 260,000 clones, around 89% seen once; the top ten hold 1% to 1.5%. Study members were between roughly 18 and 90 years old and lived in approximately 25 US regions. Cohorts were based on clinical histories the participants reported. This clonotype was obtained from a woman aged 40 to 49 with acute COVID-19. The gene calls are TRBV27 and TRBJ1-2, with 11 positions matching TRBD1. The sequenced sample was PBMCs or T cells enriched from blood (not recorded which). CDR3 protein: CASSRGQGAPNYGYTF. CDR3 sequence (DNA): TGTGCCAGCAGTCGCGGACAGGGGGCCCCTAACTATGGCTACACCTTC.